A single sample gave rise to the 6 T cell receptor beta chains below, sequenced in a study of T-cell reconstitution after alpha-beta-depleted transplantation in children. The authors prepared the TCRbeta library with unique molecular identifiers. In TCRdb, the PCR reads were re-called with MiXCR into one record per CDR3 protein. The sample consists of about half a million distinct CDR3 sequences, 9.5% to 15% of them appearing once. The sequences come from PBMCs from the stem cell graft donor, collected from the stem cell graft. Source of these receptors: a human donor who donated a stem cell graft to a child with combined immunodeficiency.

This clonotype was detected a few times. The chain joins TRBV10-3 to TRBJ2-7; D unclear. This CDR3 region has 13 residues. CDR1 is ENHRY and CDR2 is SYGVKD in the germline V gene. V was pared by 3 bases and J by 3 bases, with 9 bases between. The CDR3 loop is CAISDYRIYEQYF. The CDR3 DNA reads TGTGCCATCAGTGATTACAGAATCTACGAGCAGTACTTC.

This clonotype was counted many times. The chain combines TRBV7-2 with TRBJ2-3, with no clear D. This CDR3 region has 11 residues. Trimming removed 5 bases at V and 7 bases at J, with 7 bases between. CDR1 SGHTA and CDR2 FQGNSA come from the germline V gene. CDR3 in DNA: TGTGCCAGCAGCCCAGGAAATACGCAGTATTTT. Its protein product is CASSPGNTQYF.

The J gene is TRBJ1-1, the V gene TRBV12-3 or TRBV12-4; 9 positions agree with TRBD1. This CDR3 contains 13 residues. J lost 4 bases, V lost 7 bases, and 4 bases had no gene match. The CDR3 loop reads CASIPTGGTEAFF. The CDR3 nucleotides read TGTGCCAGCATCCCGACAGGGGGCACTGAAGCTTTCTTT.

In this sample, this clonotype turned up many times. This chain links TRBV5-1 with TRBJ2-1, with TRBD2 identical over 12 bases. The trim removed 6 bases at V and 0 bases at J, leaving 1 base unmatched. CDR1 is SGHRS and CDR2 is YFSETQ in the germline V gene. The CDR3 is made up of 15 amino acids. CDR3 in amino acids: CASTLAGGSYNEQFF. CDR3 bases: TGCGCCAGCACACTAGCGGGAGGCTCCTACAATGAGCAGTTCTTC.

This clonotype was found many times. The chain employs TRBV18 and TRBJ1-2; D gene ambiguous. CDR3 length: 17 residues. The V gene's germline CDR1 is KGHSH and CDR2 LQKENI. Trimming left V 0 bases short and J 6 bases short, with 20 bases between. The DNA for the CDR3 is TGTGCCAGCTCACCACCGAAGATATCTAACTCACGACATGGCTACACCTTC. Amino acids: CASSPPKISNSRHGYTF.

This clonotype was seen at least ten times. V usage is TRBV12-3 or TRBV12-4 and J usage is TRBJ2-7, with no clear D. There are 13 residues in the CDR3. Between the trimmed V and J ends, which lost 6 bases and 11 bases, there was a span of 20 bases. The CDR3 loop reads CASSLSWQTSEYF. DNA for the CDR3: TGTGCCAGCAGCCTATCATGGCAGACGAGCGAGTACTTC.